These T cell receptor beta chains were read from a single sample in a study of T-cell reconstitution after alpha-beta-depleted transplantation in children. TCRdb fed the PCR reads into MiXCR, producing one record per CDR3 protein. The profile shows approximately 170,000 distinct CDR3 sequences, around 10% of them singletons. Sequencing was performed on PBMCs, taken before TCRalphabeta/CD19-depleted stem cell transplant. The receptor set was obtained from a boy aged 2 to 9 with acute myeloid leukemia, due to receive a stem cell transplant. CDR3s leave out the opening cysteine and the closing phenylalanine or tryptophan. Where a row states a size, it is once, few, many or the class of an expanded clone; other rows omit it.

j_call,v_call,clone_size,cdr3_aa
TRBJ1-4,TRBV2,many,ASSALEREKLF
TRBJ1-1,TRBV20-1,many,SATLEGGDTEAF
TRBJ1-3,TRBV12-3/TRBV12-4,many,ASSFFGTTSGNTIY
TRBJ2-2,TRBV11-2,many,ATRSTLNTGELF
TRBJ1-5,TRBV20-1,many,SARSPEVNQPQH
TRBJ2-1,TRBV2,many,ASSEAGGLYNEQF
TRBJ1-1,TRBV12-3/TRBV12-4,few,ASSLSPPNTEDF
TRBJ2-1,TRBV5-1,once,ASSLVGASNEQF
TRBJ2-5,TRBV5-1,many,ASAGLGQETQY
TRBJ2-5,TRBV6-1,many,ASSRSGMGETQY
TRBJ1-5,TRBV19,-,ASKREDGNQPQH
TRBJ1-1,TRBV20-1,many,SASPGAF
TRBJ1-6,TRBV6-1,many,ASTRGANSPLH